A single sample is the source of the 16 T cell receptor beta chains below, sequenced in a study of cytomegalovirus exposure and HLA in healthy donors. Vbeta (60) and Jbeta (13) primers were used in the PCR. Data came from immunoSEQ multiplex PCR; TCRdb stores just in-frame clones and leaves some out. The data show 95,000 to 150,000 clones, around 66% seen once. Source material: PBMCs. Receptors were obtained from a woman aged 40 to 50 in good health and CMV-seropositive.

The gene calls are TRBV6-6 and TRBJ2-1; 8 bases agree with TRBD2. Germline values: CDR1 MNHNY, CDR2 SVGAGI (reference sequence). The V and J ends lost 0 bases and 3 bases, in that order; junction bases with no gene match: 4. This CDR3 is 16 amino acids long. The CDR3 region has the DNA TGTGCCAGCAGTTACTCCGCGGGGGGATTCTACAATGAGCAGTTCTTC. It is translated as CASSYSAGGFYNEQFF.

The DNA of the CDR3 is TGTGCCAGCAGCCAAGGGTTGACAGTCACCGGGGAGCTGTTTTTT. Protein: CASSQGLTVTGELFF. The J gene is TRBJ2-2, the V gene TRBV25-1; D might be TRBD1 (5 bases). V was cut by 6 bases and J by 4 bases, with 15 bases left in between. Germline loops: CDR1 MGHDK, CDR2 SYGVNS. This CDR3 has 15 amino acids.

This chain links TRBV10-2 with TRBJ2-1; unclear D gene. With 5 bases removed from V and 8 bases from J, the gap between germline ends came to 13 bases. Germline values: CDR1 WSHSY, CDR2 SAAADI. The CDR3 is 13 residues long. The CDR3 reads CASSSRVVYEQFF. The CDR3 DNA reads as TGCGCCAGCAGTTCTCGGGTCGTGTATGAGCAGTTCTTC.

This sequence joins TRBV11-3 and TRBJ1-6; TRBD1 matches at 10 bases. The germline V gene has CDR1 SGHNT and CDR2 YENEEA. J gave up 8 bases and V 5 bases, and 3 bases lay outside the gene matches. The CDR3 is 14 residues long. Here the CDR3 reads CASSRGTGDSPLHF. DNA of the CDR3: TGTGCCAGCAGCCGAGGGACAGGGGATTCACCCCTCCACTTT.

The CDR3, as DNA: TGTGCCAGCAGCCCGCAGGGGTATGCCACTGAAGCTTTCTTT. Protein: CASSPQGYATEAFF. The chain couples TRBV7-2 to TRBJ1-1, with D possibly matching TRBD1 (6 bases). The germline V gene has CDR1 SGHTA and CDR2 FQGNSA. The length of the CDR3 is 14 residues. V gave up 5 bases and J gave up 4 bases, with 14 bases separating them.

V is TRBV5-1 and J is TRBJ1-5; D ambiguous. V lost 6 bases, J lost 0 bases, and 13 bases lay in between. The CDR3 length is 15 residues. Germline V CDR1 and CDR2: SGHRS, YFSETQ. The DNA for the CDR3 is TGCGCCAGCATTCGGGGAGTATATAGCAATCAGCCCCAGCATTTT. The encoded protein is CASIRGVYSNQPQHF.

This clone was seen a handful of times. The chain employs TRBV14 and TRBJ1-6; D perhaps matches TRBD1 (6 bases). CDR1 and CDR2 (germline): SGHDN, FVKESK. The V end lost 1 base, the J end lost 10 bases, and 14 bases lay between the germline ends. The CDR3 runs 15 residues. The CDR3 reads CASSQGAQGTSPLHF. Here the CDR3 DNA reads TGTGCCAGCAGCCAAGGGGCCCAGGGGACCTCACCCCTCCACTTT. The entire variable domain, with the rest obtained from reference TRBV14 and TRBJ1-6, is as follows: EAGVTQFPSHSVIEKGQTVTLRCDPISGHDNLYWYRRVMGKEIKFLLHFVKESKQDESGMPNNRFLAERTGGTYSTLKVQPAELEDSGVYFCASSQGAQGTSPLHFGNGTRLTVT.

This chain joins TRBV7-6 and TRBJ2-5; 13 positions match TRBD2. Germline V gene lookup returns CDR1 SGHVS and CDR2 FNYEAQ. With V trimmed by 5 bases and J by 7 bases, 10 bases remained unmatched. The CDR3 loop spans 16 amino acids. CDR3 DNA: TGTGCCAGCAGCCCGGGACTAGCGGGATCCCAGGGGACCCAGTACTTC. The encoded protein is CASSPGLAGSQGTQYF.

This clone was recorded a few times. This rearrangement joins TRBV5-1 to TRBJ1-2, with 9 bases identical to TRBD1. J gave up 6 bases and V 5 bases, and 17 bases lay outside the gene matches. Germline CDR1 is SGHRS and CDR2 is YFSETQ. This CDR3 region has 17 residues. This CDR3 is CASSQGTGTGFADGYTF. The CDR3 coding sequence is TGCGCCAGCAGTCAGGGGACCGGGACAGGGTTTGCTGATGGCTACACCTTC.

This clone was found a few times. The CDR3 sequence: CASSSSGRAPTDTQYF. The CDR3 region has the DNA TGTGCCAGCAGCTCTAGCGGGAGGGCTCCCACAGATACGCAGTATTTT. The gene calls are TRBV7-8 and TRBJ2-3; 12 positions agree with TRBD2. The CDR3 contains 16 residues. V lost 4 bases, J lost 2 bases, and 4 bases stayed unmatched. In germline, CDR1 is SGHVS, CDR2 FQNEAQ.

This chain joins TRBV7-9 and TRBJ2-1; 14 nucleotides align to TRBD2. CDR3 length: 16 residues. Germline values: CDR1 SEHNR, CDR2 FQNEAQ (reference sequence). The junction had 4 bases not matched to a gene; V was cut back by 3 bases and J by 6 bases. The CDR3 reads CASSLTSGRAGNEQFF. The CDR3 coding sequence is TGTGCCAGCAGCTTGACTAGCGGGAGGGCCGGCAATGAGCAGTTCTTC. Based on the CDR3 plus reference TRBV7-9 and TRBJ2-1, the full variable domain is DTGVSQNPRHKITKRGQNVTFRCDPISEHNRLYWYRQTLGQGPEFLTYFQNEAQLEKSRLLSDRFSAERPKGSFSTLEIQRTEQGDSAMYLCASSLTSGRAGNEQFFGPGTRLTVL.

As regards this clone: The junction shows a germline mismatch at one end, possibly a read error. As DNA, the CDR3 is TGTGCTAGCAGCTTACGGGAAGGCACTGAAGAGCAGTACTTC. It codes for CASSLREGTEEQYF. The chain uses TRBV7-7 and TRBJ2-7, with D possibly TRBD2 on 5 matching bases. This CDR3 is built from 14 residues. CDR1 and CDR2 from the germline V gene are SSHAT and FNYEAQ (reference sequence). Filled out from reference TRBV7-7 and TRBJ2-7, the complete variable domain reads GAGVSQSPRYKVTKRGQDVTLRCDPISSHATLYWYQQALGQGPEFLTYFNYEAQPDKSGLPSDRFSAERPEGSISTLTIQRTEQRDSAMYRCASSLREGTEEQYFGPGTRLTVT.

The chain has TRBV5-1 and TRBJ1-2; TRBD1 matches at 8 bases. V trimming: 4 bases; J trimming: 7 bases; junction bases outside the gene matches: 3. Looked up from germline, CDR1 is SGHRS and CDR2 is YFSETQ. CDR3 length: 12 amino acids. The CDR3 here is CASSGTGSGYTF. DNA for the CDR3: TGCGCCAGCAGCGGGACAGGTAGTGGCTACACCTTC.

CDR3 amino acids: CASSVTGFGETQYF. The CDR3 DNA follows: TGTGCCAGCAGTGTGACAGGGTTCGGGGAGACCCAGTACTTC. The chain links TRBV6-1 to TRBJ2-5; 7 nucleotides match TRBD1. The CDR3 is 14 amino acids. V lost 4 bases to trimming and J lost 5 bases; unmatched junction nucleotides: 7. CDR1 is MNHNS, CDR2 SASEGT, per germline.

J is TRBJ2-7 and V is TRBV29-1; weak D call: TRBD1 (6 bases). This CDR3 contains 11 residues. Trimming removed 0 bases from V and 9 bases from J, with 9 bases in between. From germline, CDR1 is SQVTM and CDR2 ANQGSEA. This chain's CDR3 is CSVEDRGVQYF. CDR3 DNA: TGCAGCGTTGAAGACAGGGGCGTGCAGTACTTC.

This clone was detected a few times. The V gene is TRBV6-1, the J gene TRBJ2-3; the match to TRBD1 covers 8 bases. Germline V gene sequence: CDR1 MNHNS, CDR2 SASEGT. The CDR3 contains 16 residues. J gave up 7 bases and V 1 base, and 10 bases lay outside the gene matches. In nucleotides, the CDR3 is TGTGCCAGCAGTGAAGAAGGGACAGGCTACCGCCATACGCAGTATTTT. Translated, it gives CASSEEGTGYRHTQYF.